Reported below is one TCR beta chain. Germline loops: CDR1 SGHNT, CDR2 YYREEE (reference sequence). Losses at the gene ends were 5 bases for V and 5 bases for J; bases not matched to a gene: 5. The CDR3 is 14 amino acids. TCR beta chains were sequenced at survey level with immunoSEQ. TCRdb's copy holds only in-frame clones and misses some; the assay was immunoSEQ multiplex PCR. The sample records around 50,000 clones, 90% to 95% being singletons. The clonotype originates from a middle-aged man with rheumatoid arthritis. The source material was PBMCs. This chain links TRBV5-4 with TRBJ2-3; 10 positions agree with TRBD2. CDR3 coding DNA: TGTGCCAGCAGAAGCAGCGGGAGGGGAGATACGCAGTATTTT. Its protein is CASRSSGRGDTQYF.